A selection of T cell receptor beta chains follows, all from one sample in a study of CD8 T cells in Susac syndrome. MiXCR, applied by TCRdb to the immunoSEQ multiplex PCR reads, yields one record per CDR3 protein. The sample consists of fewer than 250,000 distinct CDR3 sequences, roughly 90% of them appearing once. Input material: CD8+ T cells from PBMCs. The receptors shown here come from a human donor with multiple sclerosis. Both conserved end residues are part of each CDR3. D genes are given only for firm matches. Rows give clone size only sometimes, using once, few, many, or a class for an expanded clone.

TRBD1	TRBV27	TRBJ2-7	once	TGTGCCAGCGCCGGGACAGCGACCTACGAGCAGTACTTC	CASAGTATYEQYF
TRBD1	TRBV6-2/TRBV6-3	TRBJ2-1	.	TGTGCCAGCAGTCGATACAGGGGGCGATGGGGCAATGAGCAGTTCTTC	CASSRYRGRWGNEQFF
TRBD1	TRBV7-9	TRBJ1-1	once	TGTGCCAGCAGCTCTCTTGACAGGGGGCAAGAAGCTTTCTTT	CASSSLDRGQEAFF
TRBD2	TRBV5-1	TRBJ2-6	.	TGCGCCAGCAGCTCACCGACTAGCGCCAGCTCTGGGGCCAACGTCCTGACTTTC	CASSSPTSASSGANVLTF
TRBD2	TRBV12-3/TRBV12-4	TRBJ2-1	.	TGTGCCAGCACCCATCTAGCGGTCGAAAACAATGAGCAGTTCTTC	CASTHLAVENNEQFF
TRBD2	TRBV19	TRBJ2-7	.	TGTGCCAGTAGTTTCGGGACTAGCTACGAGCAGTACTTC	CASSFGTSYEQYF
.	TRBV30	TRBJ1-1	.	TGTGCCTGGAGTGTCATGGGGGACACTGAAGCTTTCTTT	CAWSVMGDTEAFF
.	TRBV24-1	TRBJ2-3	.	TGTGCCACCAGTGATTTGTCATTGGGGTTCGGCACAGATACGCAGTATTTT	CATSDLSLGFGTDTQYF
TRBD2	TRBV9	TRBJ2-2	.	TGTGCCAGCAGCGCTCCTAGCGGGAGGGGCACCGGGGAGCTGTTTTTT	CASSAPSGRGTGELFF
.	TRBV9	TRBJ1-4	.	TGTGCCAGCAGCTCCGGAAATTGGACTAATGAAAAACTGTTTTTT	CASSSGNWTNEKLFF
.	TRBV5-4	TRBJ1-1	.	TGTGCCAGCAGCCTGATACTAGAGACTGAAGCTTTCTTT	CASSLILETEAFF
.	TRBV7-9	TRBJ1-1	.	TGTGCCAGCAGCTCCGACAAGAACACTGAAGCTTTCTTT	CASSSDKNTEAFF
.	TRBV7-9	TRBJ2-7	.	TGTGCCAGCAGCCTCACAGAGACGGGATCCTACGAGCAGTACTTC	CASSLTETGSYEQYF
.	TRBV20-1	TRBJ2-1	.	TGCAGTGCTACCGGTTGGGTCTCCTACAATGAGCAGTTCTTC	CSATGWVSYNEQFF
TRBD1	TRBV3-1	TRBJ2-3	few	TGTGCCAGCAGCCAAGAGGGGACAGGGGGCACAGATACGCAGTATTTT	CASSQEGTGGTDTQYF
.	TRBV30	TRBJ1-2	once	TGTGCCTGGAGTGGGGGGGGCGAGGGCTACACCTTC	CAWSGGGEGYTF
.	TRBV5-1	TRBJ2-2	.	TGCGCCAGCAGTTCGACTAGCACCGGGGAGCTGTTTTTT	CASSSTSTGELFF
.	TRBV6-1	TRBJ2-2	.	TGTGCCAGCAGTGAAGCGCTGGGGACGGCGGGCGGGGAGCTGTTTTTT	CASSEALGTAGGELFF
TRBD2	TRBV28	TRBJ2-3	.	TGTGCCAGCAGTACCGGACTAGCGGGGCTCCGGGATACGCAGTATTTT	CASSTGLAGLRDTQYF
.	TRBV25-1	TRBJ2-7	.	TGTGCCAGCAGTGCTAGTTTTAGGGTTTTTACCGCAGACGAGCAGTACTTC	CASSASFRVFTADEQYF
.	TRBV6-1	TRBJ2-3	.	TGTGCCAGCAGTGGTCTAGAGTACACAGATACGCAGTATTTT	CASSGLEYTDTQYF
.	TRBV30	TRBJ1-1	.	TGTGCTATGGGCCTCAGCGGGGGCACTGAAGCTTTCTTT	CAMGLSGGTEAFF
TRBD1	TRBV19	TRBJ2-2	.	TGTGCCAGCTGGGACAGGAGTCTCGGGGAGCTGTTTTTT	CASWDRSLGELFF
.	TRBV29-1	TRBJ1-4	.	TGCAGCGCCCGCTTTACAACTAATGAAAAACTGTTTTTT	CSARFTTNEKLFF
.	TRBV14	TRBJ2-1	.	TGTGCCAGCAGCCAAGATCCGCGGCGGGTGGGCTACAATGAGCAGTTCTTC	CASSQDPRRVGYNEQFF
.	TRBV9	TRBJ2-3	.	TGTGCCAGCAGCGTAGGAGGGGATGCAGATACGCAGTATTTT	CASSVGGDADTQYF
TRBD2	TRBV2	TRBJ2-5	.	TGTGCCAGCTCTAGCGGGGGGGCAGAGACCCAGTACTTC	CASSSGGAETQYF
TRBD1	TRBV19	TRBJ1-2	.	TGTGCCAGTAGTATAGTCAAGGGACAGGGTAATGGCTACACCTTC	CASSIVKGQGNGYTF
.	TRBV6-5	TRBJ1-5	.	TGTGCCAGCAGTTACAGGGTGGATCAGCCCCAGCATTTT	CASSYRVDQPQHF
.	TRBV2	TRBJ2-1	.	TGTGCCAGCAGTGATGATAGCCTGAGCTCCTACAATGAGCAGTTCTTC	CASSDDSLSSYNEQFF
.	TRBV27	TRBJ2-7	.	TGTGCCAGCAGTGACAGGGAGGACTACGAGCAGTACTTC	CASSDREDYEQYF
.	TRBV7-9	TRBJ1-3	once	TGTGCCAGCAGCTTAGAGACAGACGGAAACACCATATATTTT	CASSLETDGNTIYF
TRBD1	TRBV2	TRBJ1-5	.	TGTGCCACCAACGCCGACAGGGGAAGCAATCAGCCCCAGCATTTT	CATNADRGSNQPQHF
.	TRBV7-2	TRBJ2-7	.	TGTGCCAGCAGCTCGGACTTGCCGCCGGACGAGCAGTACTTC	CASSSDLPPDEQYF
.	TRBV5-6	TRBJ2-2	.	TGTGCCAGCAGCTTGGGGGTCTTGGCCGGGGAGCTGTTTTTT	CASSLGVLAGELFF
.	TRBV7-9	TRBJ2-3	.	TGTGCCAGCAGCAAATATTCAGATAGATTTACGCAGTATTTT	CASSKYSDRFTQYF
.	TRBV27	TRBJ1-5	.	TGTGCCAGCAGTTGGTCTAGCAATCAGCCCCAGCATTTT	CASSWSSNQPQHF
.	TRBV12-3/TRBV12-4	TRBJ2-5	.	TGTGCCAGCAGTCCTGGAATGGTGGGAGGGACCCAGTACTTC	CASSPGMVGGTQYF
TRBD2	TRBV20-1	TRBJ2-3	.	TGCAGTGCTATTCCGACTAGCGGATATACAGATACGCAGTATTTT	CSAIPTSGYTDTQYF
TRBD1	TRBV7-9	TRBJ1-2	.	TGTGCCAGCAGCACCAACAGGGGAGATGGCTACACCTTC	CASSTNRGDGYTF
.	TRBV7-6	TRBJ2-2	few	TGTGCTAGCAGCTTAAAGGCTAGCACCGGGGAGCTGTTTTTT	CASSLKASTGELFF
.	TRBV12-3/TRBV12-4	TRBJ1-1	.	TGTGCCAGCAATTTCATCACGGACGCGGACACTGAAGCTTTCTTT	CASNFITDADTEAFF
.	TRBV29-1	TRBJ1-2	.	TGCAGCGTTTTCCGCTCGAGCGGCGGGGGGAGCCGCGGCTACACCTTC	CSVFRSSGGGSRGYTF
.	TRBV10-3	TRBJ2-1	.	TGTGCCATCAGTGAGTCCCATGGAGGGAGCCGGAAGTTCTTC	CAISESHGGSRKFF
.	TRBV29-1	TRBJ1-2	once	TGCAGCGTTCCGCAGCCCACCACCTATACAGGGAACTATGGCTACACCTTC	CSVPQPTTYTGNYGYTF
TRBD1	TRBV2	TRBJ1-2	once	TGTGCCAGCAGTAACAGGGGGCACGCTAAACCTAACTATGGCTACACCTTC	CASSNRGHAKPNYGYTF
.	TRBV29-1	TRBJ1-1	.	TGCAGCGTTGAAGATGAGTTGTACACTGAAGCTTTCTTT	CSVEDELYTEAFF
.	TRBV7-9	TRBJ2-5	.	TGTGCCAGCAGCTTGAGGGGGCAAGAGACCCAGTACTTC	CASSLRGQETQYF
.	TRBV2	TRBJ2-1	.	TGTGCCAGCAGTGGCCTCCAGAACAGCGCCTACAATGAGCAGTTCTTC	CASSGLQNSAYNEQFF
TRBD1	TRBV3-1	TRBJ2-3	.	TGTGCCAGCAGCCAAGATGATGGGACAGGGATTAGCACAGATACGCAGTATTTT	CASSQDDGTGISTDTQYF
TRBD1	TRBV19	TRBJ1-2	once	TGTGCCAGTACAGGGGGATTACCCTATGGCTACACCTTC	CASTGGLPYGYTF
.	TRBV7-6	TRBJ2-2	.	TGTGCCAGCAGTTTTAGGGAAGGGGAGCTGTTTTTT	CASSFREGELFF
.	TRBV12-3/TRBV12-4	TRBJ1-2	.	TGTGCCAGCCGTCGGGGTATCCATGGCTACACCTTC	CASRRGIHGYTF
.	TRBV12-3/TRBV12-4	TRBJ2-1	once	TGTGCCAGCAGCATTAACGGGGCCGGGACCTACAATGAGCAGTTCTTC	CASSINGAGTYNEQFF
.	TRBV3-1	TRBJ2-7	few	TGTGCCAGCAGCCAAGAGTACGAGCAGTACTTC	CASSQEYEQYF